These 28 T cell receptor beta chains were all obtained from the same sample, sequenced in a study of blood T cells in healthy people across ages. A sample-barcoded 5' primer and a J-beta primer mix were used in a second PCR of roughly 6 to 11 cycles. TCRdb fed the 5' RACE reads into MiXCR, producing one record per CDR3 protein. The sample consists of roughly 2 million distinct CDR3 sequences, roughly 50% of them appearing once. Sequencing input: blood. Receptor source: a middle-aged woman in good health.

The V call is TRBV14, the J call TRBJ1-6; D gene uncertain. CDR1 is SGHDN, CDR2 FVKESK, per germline. This CDR3 region has 17 residues. V lost 0 bases and J lost 10, with 19 bases in between. The CDR3: CASSQDRLRRVRSPLHF. CDR3 nucleotides: TGTGCCAGCAGCCAAGATCGATTACGGAGGGTGCGGTCACCCCTCCACTTT.

This clonotype was seen a handful of times. J is TRBJ2-5 and V is TRBV20-1; tentatively, D is TRBD1 or TRBD2 (5 bases each). This CDR3 has 11 residues. With 4 bases removed from V and 9 bases from J, the gap between germline ends came to 12 bases. Germline CDR1 and CDR2: DFQATT and SNEGSKA (reference sequence). This CDR3 reads CSANAQGAQYF. The CDR3 region has the DNA TGCAGTGCTAACGCCCAGGGAGCCCAGTACTTC.

This chain joins TRBV14 and TRBJ2-3; D tentatively fits TRBD1 or TRBD2 (6 bases each). Looked up from germline, CDR1 is SGHDN and CDR2 is FVKESK. CDR3 length: 16 amino acids. With 4 bases removed from V and 2 bases from J, the gap between germline ends came to 16 bases. CDR3 in amino acids: CASSLTRGAVTDTQYF. The CDR3 DNA follows: TGTGCCAGCAGCCTAACGAGGGGGGCCGTCACAGATACGCAGTATTTT.

The J gene is TRBJ2-1, the V gene TRBV7-3; the D is unclear. This CDR3 contains 13 residues. The germline V gene has CDR1 SGHTA and CDR2 FQGTGA. Trimming removed 1 base at V and 7 bases at J, with 8 bases between. The CDR3: CASSLIKGNEQFF. The CDR3 DNA reads as TGTGCCAGCAGCTTAATCAAGGGTAATGAGCAGTTCTTC.

The CDR3 protein is CASSVTGQPGDTQYF. In DNA form, the CDR3 reads TGCGCCAGCAGTGTCACAGGACAGCCCGGGGATACGCAGTATTTT. The chain uses TRBV10-1 and TRBJ2-3; tentatively, D is TRBD1 (6 bases). The V end was cut by 4 bases, the J end by 6 bases, with 17 bases between. Per germline, CDR1 WNHNN and CDR2 SYGVQD (reference sequence). The CDR3 is 15 residues long.

The V call is TRBV3-1, the J call TRBJ1-5; TRBD1 is a possible D gene (5 bases). Germline V gene data show CDR1 as LGHDT and CDR2 as YNNKEL (reference sequence). V lost 1 base to trimming and J lost 0 bases, with 10 bases between them. There are 16 residues in the CDR3. CDR3 sequence reads: CASSQGGHNSNQPQHF. CDR3 bases: TGTGCCAGCAGCCAAGGCGGACATAATAGCAATCAGCCCCAGCATTTT.

This clonotype was seen a few times. The chain joins TRBV7-6 to TRBJ2-7; 7 bases match TRBD2. Germline assignment: CDR1 SGHVS and CDR2 FNYEAQ. V lost 1 base, J lost 2 bases, and 8 bases stayed unmatched. This CDR3 contains 16 residues. As DNA, the CDR3 is TGTGCCAGCAGCTTAGGCCGAGAGGGGACTACCTACGAGCAGTACTTC. Its protein is CASSLGREGTTYEQYF.

The chain couples TRBV7-2 to TRBJ1-1; perhaps TRBD1 as D (6 bases). With 5 bases removed from V and 3 bases from J, the gap between germline ends came to 13 bases. The CDR3 covers 14 residues. Per the germline V gene, CDR1 is SGHTA and CDR2 is FQGNSA. CDR3 DNA sequence: TGTGCCAGCAGCGTTACAGGGAGAGACACTGAAGCTTTCTTT. It codes for CASSVTGRDTEAFF.

The DNA for the CDR3 is TGTGCCAGCAGCGCCCAAATTTGGAATGAGCAGTTCTTC. Residues: CASSAQIWNEQFF. The chain has TRBV5-6 and TRBJ2-1, with no clear D. The CDR3 loop spans 13 amino acids. V was shortened by 4 bases and J by 7 bases, with 12 bases between the two germline ends. The germline V gene has CDR1 SGHDT and CDR2 YYEEEE.

This clonotype was picked up one time. This sequence joins TRBV29-1 and TRBJ2-1; tentative D call: TRBD1 (6 bases). Germline assignment: CDR1 SQVTM and CDR2 ANQGSEA. V lost 4 bases and J lost 6, with 13 bases in between. This CDR3 region has 13 residues. The DNA for the CDR3 is TGCAGCGTTGGTGGGGGCCCCTGCAATGAGCAGTTCTTC. Translated, it gives CSVGGGPCNEQFF.

The rearrangement links TRBV5-6 to TRBJ2-3, with TRBD2 matching over 7 bases. The CDR3 totals 14 residues. Trimming cost V 3 bases and J 8 bases; bases outside gene matches: 9. The V gene's germline CDR1 is SGHDT and CDR2 YYEEEE. CDR3 in DNA: TGTGCCAGCAGCTGGGGCCTAGCGGTTCCTACGCAGTATTTT. It specifies CASSWGLAVPTQYF.

The genes are TRBV7-2 and TRBJ1-2; 8 positions agree with TRBD1. Trimming took 1 base from V and 8 from J; bases not matched to a gene: 9. The CDR3 contains 15 residues. CDR1 is SGHTA and CDR2 is FQGNSA in the germline V gene. In nucleotides, the CDR3 is TGTGCCAGCAGCTTAGGGGGACAGGTCCTCGGGGGCTACACCTTC. This encodes CASSLGGQVLGGYTF.

This clonotype was counted only a few times. V is TRBV6-5 and J is TRBJ2-4, with D possibly called TRBD1 or TRBD2 (5 bases each). CDR3 length equals 13 residues. Germline V gene lookup returns CDR1 MNHEY and CDR2 SVGAGI. Trimming took 0 bases from V and 13 from J, leaving 13 bases between them. The CDR3 spells CASSYSGVGEQYF. In nucleotides, the CDR3 is TGTGCCAGCAGTTACTCTGGGGTGGGGGAGCAGTACTTC.

The count of this clonotype is one. This chain links TRBV7-9 with TRBJ2-1, with 10 nucleotides matching TRBD2. Germline trimming cut 8 bases from V and 2 bases from J; bases unmatched to any gene: 21. Germline loops: CDR1 SEHNR, CDR2 FQNEAQ (reference sequence). CDR3 length: 20 amino acids. The CDR3 reads CASVKPPGLAGDSPYNEQFF. In DNA, the CDR3 is TGTGCCAGCGTCAAACCACCGGGGCTAGCGGGGGACAGCCCCTACAATGAGCAGTTCTTC. The full variable domain, in which reference TRBV7-9 and TRBJ2-1 provide the parts outside the CDR3, is DTGVSQNPRHKITKRGQNVTFRCDPISEHNRLYWYRQTLGQGPEFLTYFQNEAQLEKSRLLSDRFSAERPKGSFSTLEIQRTEQGDSAMYLCASVKPPGLAGDSPYNEQFFGPGTRLTVL.

The chain employs TRBV7-3 and TRBJ1-5; no firm D call. Germline V lookup: CDR1 SGHTA, CDR2 FQGTGA. Trimming stripped 7 bases from V and 5 bases from J, with 6 bases between. This CDR3 region has 11 residues. CDR3 sequence reads: CASICDQPQHF. The CDR3 DNA reads as TGTGCCAGCATATGTGATCAGCCCCAGCATTTT. The complete variable domain, with remaining parts taken from reference TRBV7-3 and TRBJ1-5, reads GAGVSQTPSNKVTEKGKYVELRCDPISGHTALYWYRQSLGQGPEFLIYFQGTGAADDSGLPNDRFFAVRPEGSVSTLKIQRTERGDSAVYLCASICDQPQHFGDGTRLSIL.

This clonotype was picked up a small number of times. The chain has TRBV5-1 and TRBJ2-5; 8 positions match TRBD2. The ends lost 2 bases at V and 5 bases at J; junction bases unmatched: 8. The CDR3 totals 15 residues. Germline-derived CDR1 and CDR2 are SGHRS and YFSETQ. CDR3 amino acids: CASSFSGGIGETQYF. The CDR3 bases are TGCGCCAGCAGCTTCAGCGGGGGAATCGGGGAGACCCAGTACTTC.

The chain has TRBV20-1 and TRBJ2-5; D perhaps matches TRBD2 (6 bases). CDR1 and CDR2 (germline): DFQATT, SNEGSKA (reference sequence). Trimming removed 1 base at V and 2 bases at J, with 14 bases between. This CDR3 contains 15 residues. The CDR3 DNA reads as TGCAGTGCTAGAGGTCGACTAGTTCCACAAGAGACCCAGTACTTC. This codes for CSARGRLVPQETQYF.

This clonotype was observed a few times. V gene TRBV25-1 combines with J gene TRBJ2-4, with D possibly matching TRBD2 (6 bases). The length of the CDR3 is 14 residues. Trimming removed 6 bases from V and 4 bases from J, with 13 bases in between. Germline V gene data show CDR1 as MGHDK and CDR2 as SYGVNS. CDR3 nucleotide sequence: TGTGCCAGCAGCGATTACGGGGGAAAAAACATTCAGTACTTC. The encoded protein is CASSDYGGKNIQYF.

This chain connects TRBV7-2 to TRBJ2-6; no firm D call. This CDR3 contains 20 residues. The ends were cut back, 5 bases at V and 0 bases at J, with 23 bases in the middle. Germline lookup yields CDR1 SGHTA and CDR2 FQGNSA. The CDR3, as DNA: TGTGCCAGCAGCCTAAGGCCCTCTGGGCGCGGAATCTCTGGGGCCAACGTCCTGACTTTC. Protein sequence: CASSLRPSGRGISGANVLTF.

The CDR3 coding sequence is TGTGCCAGCAGTCACGCTACGGGGGCCGGGGAGCTGTTTTTT. Protein sequence: CASSHATGAGELFF. V gene TRBV2 combines with J gene TRBJ2-2; perhaps TRBD2 as D (6 bases). Germline V gene sequence: CDR1 SNHLY, CDR2 FYNNEI. V was cut by 5 bases and J by 6 bases, with 13 bases left in between. The CDR3 spans 14 residues.

The chain is built from TRBV28 and TRBJ2-1, with 10 bases that match TRBD2. The length of the CDR3 is 14 residues. Trimming at V came to 10 bases and at J to 5 bases, leaving 8 bases not matched to a gene. Germline V gene lookup returns CDR1 MDHEN and CDR2 SYDVKM. The CDR3 DNA reads as TGTGCCACCGGGGCTAGCGGGGGTAACAATGAGCAGTTCTTC. Protein: CATGASGGNNEQFF.

This clonotype came up a few times. The CDR3 reads CATSDGTSGGKETQYF. The CDR3 nucleotides read TGTGCCACCAGCGATGGGACTAGCGGGGGGAAAGAGACCCAGTACTTC. This chain uses TRBV15 with TRBJ2-5; 15 positions agree with TRBD2. There are 16 residues in the CDR3. The germline V gene has CDR1 LNHNV and CDR2 YYDKDF (reference sequence). The ends lost 5 bases at V and 3 bases at J; junction bases unmatched: 4.

This clonotype was found once. This chain links TRBV6-1 with TRBJ2-1; 11 nucleotides line up with TRBD2. Germline CDR1 is MNHNS and CDR2 is SASEGT. The trim removed 7 bases at V and 3 bases at J, leaving 11 bases unmatched. This CDR3 has 17 amino acids. The CDR3 reads CASTRSLAGGVYNEQFF. CDR3 nucleotides: TGTGCCAGCACCAGATCCCTAGCGGGGGGTGTCTACAATGAGCAGTTCTTC.

This clonotype turned up a few times. J is TRBJ2-5 and V is TRBV5-1; D tentatively fits TRBD1 or TRBD2 (6 bases each). V shed 4 bases and J shed 2 bases, with 15 bases lying between them. The CDR3 sequence is 15 residues long. The germline V gene has CDR1 SGHRS and CDR2 YFSETQ. The CDR3 sequence: CASSPNTGAQETQYF. CDR3 in DNA: TGCGCCAGCAGCCCAAATACGGGGGCTCAAGAGACCCAGTACTTC.

This sequence joins TRBV25-1 and TRBJ1-5; D is uncertain. This CDR3 region has 16 residues. Germline CDR1 MGHDK, CDR2 SYGVNS. Trimming removed 3 bases at V and 5 bases at J, with 17 bases between. This CDR3 reads CASSDSWAGTYQPQHF. The DNA for the CDR3 is TGTGCCAGCAGTGACTCCTGGGCAGGAACGTATCAGCCCCAGCATTTT.

Only one count was recorded for this clonotype. An end of the junction differs from the germline gene, which may be a read error. The J gene is TRBJ2-5, the V gene TRBV18; D is perhaps TRBD1 (6 bases). Germline-derived CDR1 and CDR2 are KGHSH and LQKENI. There are 16 residues in the CDR3. The CDR3 region is CASSPRGQMYQETQYF. The CDR3 nucleotides are TGTGCCAGCTCACCACGCGGACAGATGTACCAGGAGACCCAGTACTTC.

This clonotype came up a few times. The gene calls are TRBV4-3 and TRBJ2-7; D gene uncertain. Germline loops: CDR1 LGHNA, CDR2 YSLEER. Trimming left V 2 bases short and J 2 bases short, with 13 bases between. The CDR3 contains 15 residues. The CDR3 sequence is CASSQRARGTYEQYF. CDR3 DNA sequence: TGCGCCAGCAGCCAACGGGCTCGTGGGACCTACGAGCAGTACTTC.

The chain carries TRBV7-9 and TRBJ2-1; D unclear. The CDR3 runs to 15 residues. V lost 2 bases to trimming and J lost 1 base, with 9 bases between them. The germline gives CDR1 SEHNR, CDR2 FQNEAQ (reference sequence). The CDR3 DNA reads as TGTGCCAGCAGCTTAAACATTGCGTCCTACAATGAGCAGTTCTTC. Translated, it gives CASSLNIASYNEQFF.